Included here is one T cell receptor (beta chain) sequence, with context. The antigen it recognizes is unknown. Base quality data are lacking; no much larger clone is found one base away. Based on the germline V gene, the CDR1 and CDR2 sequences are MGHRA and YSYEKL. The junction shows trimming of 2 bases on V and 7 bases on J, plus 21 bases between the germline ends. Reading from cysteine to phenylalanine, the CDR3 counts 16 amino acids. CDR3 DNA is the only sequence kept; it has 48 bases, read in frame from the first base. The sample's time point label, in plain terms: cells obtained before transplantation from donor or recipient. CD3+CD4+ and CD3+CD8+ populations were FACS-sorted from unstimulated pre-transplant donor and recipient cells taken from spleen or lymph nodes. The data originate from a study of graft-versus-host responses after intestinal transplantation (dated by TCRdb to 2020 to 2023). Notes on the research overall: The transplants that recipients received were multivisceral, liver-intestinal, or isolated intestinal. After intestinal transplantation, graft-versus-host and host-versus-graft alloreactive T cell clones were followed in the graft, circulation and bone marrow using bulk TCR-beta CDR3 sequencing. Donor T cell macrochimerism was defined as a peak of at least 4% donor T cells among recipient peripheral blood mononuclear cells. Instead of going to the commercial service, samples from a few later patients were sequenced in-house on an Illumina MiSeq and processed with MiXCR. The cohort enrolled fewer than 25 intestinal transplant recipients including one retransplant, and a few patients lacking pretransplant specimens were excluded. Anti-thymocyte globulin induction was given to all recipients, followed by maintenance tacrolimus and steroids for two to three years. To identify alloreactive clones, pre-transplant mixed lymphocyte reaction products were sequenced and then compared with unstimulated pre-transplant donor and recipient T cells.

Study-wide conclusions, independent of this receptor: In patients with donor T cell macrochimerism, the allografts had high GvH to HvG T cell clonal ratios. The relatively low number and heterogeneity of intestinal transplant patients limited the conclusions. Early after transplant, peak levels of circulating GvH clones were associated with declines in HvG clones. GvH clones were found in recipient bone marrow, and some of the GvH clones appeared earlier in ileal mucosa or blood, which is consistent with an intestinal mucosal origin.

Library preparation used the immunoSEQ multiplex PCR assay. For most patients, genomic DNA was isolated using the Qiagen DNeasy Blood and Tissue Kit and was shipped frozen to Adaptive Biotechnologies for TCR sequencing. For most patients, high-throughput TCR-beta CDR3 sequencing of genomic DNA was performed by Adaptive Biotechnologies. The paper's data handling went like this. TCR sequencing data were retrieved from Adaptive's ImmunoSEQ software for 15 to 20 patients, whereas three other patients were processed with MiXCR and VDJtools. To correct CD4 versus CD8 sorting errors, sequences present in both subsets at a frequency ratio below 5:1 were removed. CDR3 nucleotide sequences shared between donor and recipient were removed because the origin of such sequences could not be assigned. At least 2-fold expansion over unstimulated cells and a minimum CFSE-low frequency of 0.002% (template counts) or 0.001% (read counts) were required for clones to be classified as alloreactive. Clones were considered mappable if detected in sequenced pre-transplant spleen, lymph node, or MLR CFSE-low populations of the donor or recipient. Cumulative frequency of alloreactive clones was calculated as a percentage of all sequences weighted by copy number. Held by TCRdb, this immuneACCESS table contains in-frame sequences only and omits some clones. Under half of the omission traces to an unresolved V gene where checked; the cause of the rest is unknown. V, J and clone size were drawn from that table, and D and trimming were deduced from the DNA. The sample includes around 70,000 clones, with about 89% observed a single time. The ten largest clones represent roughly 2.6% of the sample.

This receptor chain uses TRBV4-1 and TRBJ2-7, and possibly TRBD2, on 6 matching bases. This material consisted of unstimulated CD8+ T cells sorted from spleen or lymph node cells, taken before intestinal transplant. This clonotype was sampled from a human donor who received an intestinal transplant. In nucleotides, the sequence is TGCGCCAGCAGCCAATGGGTCGGGACTCCTTACGGGGAGCAGTACTTC. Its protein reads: CASSQWVGTPYGEQYF.